One and the same sample provided the 2 T cell receptor beta chains below, sequenced in a study of breast tumors, draining lymph nodes, adjacent tissues. TCRdb used MiXCR to reprocess the multiplex PCR reads, holding one entry per CDR3 protein. This table holds 50,000 to 75,000 distinct CDR3 sequences, approximately 57% found once. Sequenced material: breast tumor tissue. These receptors were collected from a female donor with breast cancer. Some clones in this sample may be carry-over from other donors' samples.

Details on this clonotype: The CDR3 ends on some other residue instead of the conserved phenylalanine or tryptophan, so this is likely a read error. The chain recombines TRBV7-9 with TRBJ2-4; D uncertain. The germline V gene has CDR1 SEHNR and CDR2 FQNEAQ (reference sequence). V was cut by 4 bases and J by 8 bases, with 15 bases left in between. The CDR3 has 14 amino acids. This CDR3 reads CASSSDSKSHIQYL. The DNA for the CDR3 is TGTGCCAGCAGCTCAGATAGCAAATCCCACATTCAGTACCTC.

V usage is TRBV7-3 and J usage is TRBJ1-6, with D unclear. This CDR3 comprises 15 residues. The ends were cut back, 2 bases at V and 5 bases at J, with 10 bases in the middle. Germline assignment: CDR1 SGHTA and CDR2 FQGTGA. The CDR3 bases are TGTGCCAGCAGCTTATGGACGGATAATAATTCACCCCTCCACTTT. Protein product: CASSLWTDNNSPLHF.